This T cell receptor (beta chain) comes out of a study of Ad26.COV2.S vaccination and SARS-CoV-2 variants. Trimming pared 0 bases from V and 5 bases from J, leaving 19 bases between. The CDR3 is made up of 18 amino acids. Germline CDR1 reads SGHDN; CDR2 reads FVKESK. Assay: immunoSEQ multiplex PCR; the TCRdb copy retains only in-frame clones and omits some. The table shows about 350,000 clones, with 85% occurring only once. Treatment defined: 15 to 20 received Ad26.COV2.S at low or high dose, single or two shots; a few received placebo; per-sample allocation not given. It was on day 63 after the first vaccine or placebo injection that samples were taken. An Ad26 vector was used to express Wuhan-strain SARS-CoV-2 spike as the vaccine.

V gene TRBV14 combines with J gene TRBJ2-2, with D unclear. The specimen comprised peripheral blood, sampled in a trial of Ad26.COV2.S vaccine versus placebo. This sequence was found in a person aged 18-65 years who received the Ad26.COV2.S COVID-19 vaccine or a placebo. CDR3 nucleotides: TGTGCCAGCAGCCAAGATCTCTCTACTCGAGCCCGGACCGGGGAGCTGTTTTTT. Encoded protein: CASSQDLSTRARTGELFF.